The 13 T cell receptor beta chains given below trace back to one sample, sequenced in a study of molecular identifiers for immune sequencing clone quantification listed by TCRdb under 2018. The library was prepared using PCR. TCRdb names NextSeq 500 as the instrument used. The public reads were reanalyzed by TCRdb: fastp trimming at Q25, MiXCR alignment, in-frame beta chains only. Identical CDR3 proteins give one entry, which carries the most common genes and DNA. In all, the sample holds around 94,000 distinct CDR3 sequences, and 35% of those were seen once. 9% to 10% of the sample is held by the ten biggest clonotypes. Sequencing was carried out using naive CD8+ T cells from blood, with Jurkat cell RNA spiked in. Explained via the paper, the cell subset or site label denotes: FACS-sorted CD8+CD4-CCR7+CD45RA+ naive T cells. These receptors came from a human donor in good health. Some libraries in this study had Jurkat cell RNA spiked in.

The chain uses TRBV19 and TRBJ2-1; D is unresolved. This CDR3 spans 10 amino acids. The germline CDR1 and CDR2 sequences are LNHDA and SQIVND (reference sequence). V shed 6 bases and J shed 8 bases, with 5 bases lying between them. The CDR3 spells CASSHDEQFF. The CDR3 DNA follows: TGTGCCAGTAGCCACGATGAGCAGTTCTTC.

The rearrangement links TRBV7-2 to TRBJ2-3, with 9 bases matching TRBD1. Germline V gives CDR1 SGHTA, CDR2 FQGNSA. Trimming at V came to 5 bases and at J to 5 bases, leaving 11 bases not matched to a gene. The CDR3 is 16 residues long. CDR3 DNA: TGTGCCAGCAGCCCTCAAGGGACAGGGCGTGGAGATACGCAGTATTTT. Its protein is CASSPQGTGRGDTQYF. Variable domain in full (rest from reference TRBV7-2 and TRBJ2-3): GAGVSQSPSNKVTEKGKDVELRCDPISGHTALYWYRQSLGQGLEFLIYFQGNSAPDKSGLPSDRFSAERTGGSVSTLTIQRTQQEDSAVYLCASSPQGTGRGDTQYFGPGTRLTVL.

This clonotype appeared a few times. The gene calls are TRBV7-9 and TRBJ1-2; D not certain. V was clipped by 2 bases and J by 4 bases, with 14 bases between them. Germline V CDR1 and CDR2: SEHNR, FQNEAQ (reference sequence). This CDR3 is built from 15 residues. The CDR3 region is CASSLKGLGVYGYTF. The CDR3 nucleotides read TGTGCCAGCAGCTTAAAAGGCTTAGGAGTCTATGGCTACACCTTC.

This clonotype showed up just a few times. V usage is TRBV6-5 and J usage is TRBJ2-1; D gene ambiguous. Germline loops: CDR1 MNHEY, CDR2 SVGAGI. The CDR3 has 14 amino acids. V was clipped by 8 bases and J by 1 base, with 12 bases between them. The CDR3 loop reads CASGAVWSYNEQFF. CDR3 DNA sequence: TGTGCCAGCGGAGCTGTGTGGTCCTACAATGAGCAGTTCTTC.

This clonotype was recorded a few times. The chain combines TRBV4-1 with TRBJ1-3; perhaps TRBD1 as D (5 bases). Germline V gene sequence: CDR1 MGHRA, CDR2 YSYEKL. This CDR3 is built from 18 residues. The V end lost 2 bases, the J end lost 0 bases, and 17 bases lay between the germline ends. CDR3 region: CASSQLPSGVSSGNTIYF. The CDR3 DNA is TGCGCCAGCAGCCAACTACCCTCGGGGGTATCCTCTGGAAACACCATATATTTT.

The rearrangement uses TRBV19 and TRBJ2-7; 7 bases align to TRBD1. CDR1 is LNHDA and CDR2 is SQIVND in the germline V gene (reference sequence). This CDR3 has 13 residues. J gave up 0 bases and V 6 bases, and 2 bases lay outside the gene matches. CDR3 region: CASSTGVSYEQYF. The CDR3, as DNA: TGTGCCAGTAGCACAGGGGTCTCCTACGAGCAGTACTTC.

This clonotype was seen repeatedly, ten times or more. This chain links TRBV28 with TRBJ2-5; D is possibly TRBD1 or TRBD2 (5 bases each). The CDR3 is made up of 11 amino acids. The V and J ends lost 7 bases and 6 bases respectively, with 9 bases between them. Germline V CDR1 and CDR2: MDHEN, SYDVKM. CDR3 nucleotides: TGTGCCAGCAATGGGGGAAAGACCCAGTACTTC. This encodes CASNGGKTQYF.

J is TRBJ2-7 and V is TRBV4-3; tentatively, D is TRBD2 (7 bases). The CDR3 has 15 amino acids. Germline V gene data show CDR1 as LGHNA and CDR2 as YSLEER. V lost 4 bases and J lost 7, with 20 bases in between. The CDR3, as DNA: TGCGCCAGCAGCCCCCGCAGGGGAGGGGCGGGAGAGCAGTACTTC. As protein: CASSPRRGGAGEQYF.

On this clonotype: One end of the junction does not line up with germline, which may come from a read error. The V call is TRBV7-9, the J call TRBJ2-7; D is ambiguous. The CDR3 has 12 residues. Germline V gene lookup returns CDR1 SEHNR and CDR2 FQNEAQ (reference sequence). The CDR3 reads CASSLGSYEQHF. CDR3 bases: TGTGCCAGCAGCTTAGGGTCCTACGAGCAGCACTTC.

The V call is TRBV12-3 or TRBV12-4, the J call TRBJ2-1; D gene ambiguous. This CDR3 contains 14 residues. Trimming took 3 bases from V and 7 from J, leaving 13 bases between them. CDR3 DNA sequence: TGTGCCAGCAGTTTTCGCAGCTTTGGGAATGAGCAGTTCTTC. Its translation: CASSFRSFGNEQFF.

The V gene is TRBV27, the J gene TRBJ2-7; 7 bases align to TRBD1. Per the germline V gene, CDR1 is MNHEY and CDR2 is SMNVEV (reference sequence). CDR3 length: 15 amino acids. The V and J ends lost 5 bases and 0 bases, in that order; junction bases with no gene match: 7. This CDR3 reads CASSVGRDSSYEQYF. In DNA, the CDR3 is TGTGCCAGCAGTGTTGGCCGGGACAGCTCCTACGAGCAGTACTTC.

This clonotype was found a few times. The chain combines TRBV20-1 with TRBJ2-6; 11 bases map to TRBD1. The germline V gene encodes CDR1 DFQATT and CDR2 SNEGSKA (reference sequence). With V trimmed by 0 bases and J by 0 bases, 4 bases remained unmatched. CDR3 length equals 18 residues. CDR3 amino acids: CSARDAGQGVSGANVLTF. The CDR3 DNA reads TGCAGTGCTAGAGATGCGGGACAGGGGGTCTCTGGGGCCAACGTCCTGACTTTC.

Concerning this clonotype: Being one base from a much bigger clone, this may be a read error. V is TRBV28 and J is TRBJ2-3; unclear D gene. Trimming stripped 3 bases from V and 7 bases from J, with 20 bases between. The length of the CDR3 is 16 residues. CDR1 and CDR2 (germline): MDHEN, SYDVKM. The CDR3 DNA follows: TGTGCCAGCAGTTTTCCCATCGGATTCGAGGCATATACGCAGTATTTT. Amino acids: CASSFPIGFEAYTQYF.